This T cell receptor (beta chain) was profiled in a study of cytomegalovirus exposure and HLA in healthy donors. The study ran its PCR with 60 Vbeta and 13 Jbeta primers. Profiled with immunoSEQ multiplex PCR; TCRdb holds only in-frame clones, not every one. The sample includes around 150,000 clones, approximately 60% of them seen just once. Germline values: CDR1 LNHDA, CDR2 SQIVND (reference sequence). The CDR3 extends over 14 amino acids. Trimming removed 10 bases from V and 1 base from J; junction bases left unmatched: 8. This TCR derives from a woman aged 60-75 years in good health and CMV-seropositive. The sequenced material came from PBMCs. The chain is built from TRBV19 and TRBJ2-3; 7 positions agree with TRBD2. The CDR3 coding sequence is TGTGCCACCCGAGCGGGGAGAGGCACAGATACGCAGTATTTT. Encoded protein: CATRAGRGTDTQYF.